One sample yielded the 21 T cell receptor beta chains listed below, sequenced in a study of blood T cell repertoires in COVID-19. Assay used: immunoSEQ multiplex PCR; TCRdb lists only in-frame clones, some missing. The repertoire includes 200,000 to 300,000 clones, less than 90% of them detected once, and 4.2% sits in the top ten. The sequencing sample was made of peripheral blood. Every receptor here comes from a man aged 60 to 69 with acute or convalescent COVID-19.

The chain links TRBV3-1 (or the pseudogene TRBV3-2) to TRBJ1-5; D unclear. This CDR3 has 16 residues. Trimming took off 1 base at V and 5 bases at J, with 15 bases between the two ends. CDR1 and CDR2 from the germline V gene are LGHDT and YNNKEL (reference sequence). CDR3 nucleotides: TGTGCCAGCAGCCAAGGATCCCTCAGGAGGTATCAGCCCCAGCATTTT. It is translated as CASSQGSLRRYQPQHF.

This clone was observed many times. The chain joins TRBV2 to TRBJ1-5; 7 bases fit TRBD1. The V gene end was trimmed by 6 bases and the J gene end by 0 bases; junction bases not matched to a gene: 5. Germline values: CDR1 SNHLY, CDR2 FYNNEI. This CDR3 spans 15 amino acids. The CDR3 DNA reads as TGTGCCAGCAGCAAGACAGGGTTTAGCAATCAGCCCCAGCATTTT. Its translation: CASSKTGFSNQPQHF.

The chain joins TRBV18 to TRBJ2-5; 7 nucleotides line up with TRBD2. The CDR3 runs to 19 residues. V was pared by 2 bases and J by 4 bases, with 19 bases of the junction left unmatched. Germline V CDR1 and CDR2: KGHSH, LQKENI. This chain's CDR3 is CASSPIGSGLPTPRETQYF. CDR3 nucleotides: TGTGCCAGCTCACCAATCGGTAGCGGGCTACCAACCCCGCGAGAGACCCAGTACTTC.

The chain couples TRBV5-4 to TRBJ2-1; D might be TRBD2 (5 bases). This CDR3 is built from 17 residues. Trimming shortened V by 0 bases and J by 7 bases, and 20 bases separated the two germline ends. The V gene's germline CDR1 is SGHNT and CDR2 YYREEE (reference sequence). CDR3 bases: TGTGCCAGCAGCTTGGCAGGAGGAAGGTCCGTGGGGAATGAGCAGTTCTTC. Translated: CASSLAGGRSVGNEQFF.

The rearrangement joins TRBV7-3 to TRBJ2-1, with TRBD2 matching over 13 bases. Per the germline V gene, CDR1 is SGHTA and CDR2 is FQGTGA. Losses at the gene ends were 4 bases for V and 8 bases for J; bases not matched to a gene: 2. The CDR3 totals 14 residues. The CDR3 spells CASSSGLAGDEQFF. Here the CDR3 DNA reads TGTGCCAGCAGCTCCGGACTAGCGGGGGATGAGCAGTTCTTC.

This chain joins TRBV4-3 and TRBJ1-2, with 7 bases lining up with TRBD1. This CDR3 contains 17 residues. V was pared by 0 bases and J by 2 bases, with 9 bases of the junction left unmatched. Germline CDR1 is LGHNA and CDR2 is YSLEER. The CDR3 is CASSQDFFPGGNYGYTF. The CDR3 DNA is TGCGCCAGCAGCCAAGATTTTTTTCCAGGGGGAAACTATGGCTACACCTTC.

This rearrangement joins TRBV5-1 to TRBJ2-2; the match to TRBD1 covers 7 bases. CDR1 and CDR2 (germline): SGHRS, YFSETQ. The CDR3 extends over 15 amino acids. The V gene end was trimmed by 4 bases and the J gene end by 1 base; junction bases not matched to a gene: 4. CDR3 sequence (DNA): TGCGCCAGCAGCGAAGGGACAGTGAACACCGGGGAGCTGTTTTTT. It is translated as CASSEGTVNTGELFF.

A remark on this clone: Other DNA sequences in this specimen translate into the identical CDR3. The V call is TRBV28, the J call TRBJ2-7; unclear D gene. V was pared by 5 bases and J by 2 bases, with 7 bases between. There are 12 residues in the CDR3. Germline values: CDR1 MDHEN, CDR2 SYDVKM. The CDR3 here is CASSPTAYEQYF. The CDR3 region has the DNA TGTGCCAGCAGTCCTACCGCCTACGAGCAGTACTTC. The variable domain in full, completed from reference TRBV28 and TRBJ2-7, reads DVKVTQSSRYLVKRTGEKVFLECVQDMDHENMFWYRQDPGLGLRLIYFSYDVKMKEKGDIPEGYSVSREKKERFSLILESASTNQTSMYLCASSPTAYEQYFGPGTRLTVT.

The J gene is TRBJ2-7, the V gene TRBV7-9; the match to TRBD1 covers 7 bases. This CDR3 has 14 amino acids. The ends lost 5 bases at V and 4 bases at J; junction bases unmatched: 8. The germline V gene encodes CDR1 SEHNR and CDR2 FQNEAQ (reference sequence). CDR3 bases: TGTGCCAGCAGCCCCTCCGGGACAGTTTACGAGCAGTACTTC. It specifies CASSPSGTVYEQYF.

This clone appeared once. The rearrangement uses TRBV5-1 and TRBJ2-1, with 13 bases that match TRBD2. Germline V gene lookup returns CDR1 SGHRS and CDR2 YFSETQ. Losses at the gene ends were 4 bases for V and 4 bases for J; bases not matched to a gene: 2. The CDR3 runs to 15 residues. This CDR3 is CASSVTSGGYNEQFF. The CDR3 DNA follows: TGCGCCAGCAGCGTGACTAGCGGGGGGTACAATGAGCAGTTCTTC.

In its sample, this clone was seen a few times. The genes are TRBV5-1 and TRBJ2-3; 12 nucleotides align to TRBD2. J was trimmed by 4 bases and V by 1 base; bases with no gene match: 10. CDR3 size: 18 residues. Per the germline V gene, CDR1 is SGHRS and CDR2 is YFSETQ. CDR3 sequence: CASSLLPSTSGGADTQYF. DNA for the CDR3: TGCGCCAGCAGCTTGTTACCGTCGACTAGCGGGGGAGCAGATACGCAGTATTTT.

The chain recombines TRBV7-3 with TRBJ2-7, with TRBD1 matching over 8 bases. The trim removed 5 bases at V and 1 base at J, leaving 7 bases unmatched. CDR1 and CDR2 (germline): SGHTA, FQGTGA. The CDR3 has 15 residues. CDR3 sequence reads: CASSIGQGPSYEQYF. The CDR3, as DNA: TGTGCCAGCAGCATAGGACAGGGCCCATCCTACGAGCAGTACTTC.

This chain links TRBV27 with TRBJ2-7; the match to TRBD2 covers 12 bases. Germline V lookup: CDR1 MNHEY, CDR2 SMNVEV (reference sequence). Germline trimming cut 7 bases from V and 0 bases from J; bases unmatched to any gene: 4. This CDR3 spans 15 amino acids. CDR3 DNA sequence: TGTGCCAGCACAGGACTAGCGGGGAGCTCCTACGAGCAGTACTTC. It is translated as CASTGLAGSSYEQYF.

This clone was seen a few times. The chain employs TRBV28 and TRBJ2-7; D perhaps matches TRBD1 (5 bases). Germline V gene sequence: CDR1 MDHEN, CDR2 SYDVKM. V shed 6 bases and J shed 3 bases, with 9 bases lying between them. This CDR3 spans 12 amino acids. In DNA, the CDR3 is TGTGCCAGCAGCCGCACAGGCTACGAGCAGTACTTC. Translated: CASSRTGYEQYF.

This chain links TRBV5-1 with TRBJ2-5; 7 nucleotides line up with TRBD2. V dropped 4 bases and J dropped 4; count of bases not matched to a gene: 7. The CDR3 extends over 14 amino acids. The germline gives CDR1 SGHRS, CDR2 YFSETQ. CDR3 in amino acids: CASSARGGLETQYF. The CDR3 DNA reads TGCGCCAGCAGCGCGCGCGGGGGTTTAGAGACCCAGTACTTC.

Concerning this clone: The same CDR3 is also encoded by other DNA sequences in this sample. The V call is TRBV27, the J call TRBJ1-2; 8 nucleotides agree with TRBD1. Germline CDR1 is MNHEY and CDR2 is SMNVEV (reference sequence). The CDR3 contains 13 residues. Unmatched junction bases numbered 3, after V lost 5 bases and J lost 4 bases. CDR3 nucleotides: TGTGCCAGCAGTCTCGGGACAGGCTATGGCTACACCTTC. This translates into CASSLGTGYGYTF.

The V gene is TRBV18, the J gene TRBJ2-3; D remains unclear. This CDR3 has 14 residues. Germline lookup yields CDR1 KGHSH and CDR2 LQKENI. The V and J ends lost 3 bases and 5 bases respectively, with 12 bases between them. The CDR3 DNA reads as TGTGCCAGCTCACCGTTGCGGTTTATAGATACGCAGTATTTT. Its protein product is CASSPLRFIDTQYF.

The rearrangement links TRBV25-1 to TRBJ2-6; a possible D gene is TRBD2 (7 bases). The CDR3 sequence is 17 residues long. The V end was cut by 4 bases, the J end by 0 bases, with 13 bases between. Germline CDR1 is MGHDK and CDR2 is SYGVNS. This chain's CDR3 is CASSGAGAPSGANVLTF. DNA for the CDR3: TGTGCCAGCAGTGGGGCGGGGGCGCCCTCTGGGGCCAACGTCCTGACTTTC.

The chain has TRBV9 and TRBJ2-1; 10 nucleotides align to TRBD2. The germline gives CDR1 SGDLS, CDR2 YYNGEE. V lost 0 bases to trimming and J lost 2 bases; unmatched junction nucleotides: 11. This CDR3 has 19 amino acids. CDR3 nucleotides: TGTGCCAGCAGCGTAGCAGGGGAGGCTAGCGGGAGCCCCTACAATGAGCAGTTCTTC. Its translation: CASSVAGEASGSPYNEQFF.

This rearrangement joins TRBV7-9 to TRBJ1-3; tentatively, D is TRBD1 (6 bases). Between the trimmed V and J ends, which lost 5 bases and 6 bases, there was a span of 14 bases. This CDR3 is 14 amino acids long. Germline CDR1 reads SEHNR; CDR2 reads FQNEAQ (reference sequence). The CDR3 is CASSRRTVSNTIYF. The DNA for the CDR3 is TGTGCCAGCAGCCGAAGGACAGTTTCAAACACCATATATTTT.

J is TRBJ1-1 and V is TRBV27; D might be TRBD1 (6 bases). The length of the CDR3 is 15 residues. V dropped 3 bases and J dropped 0 bases, with 11 bases sitting between them. Germline CDR1 reads MNHEY; CDR2 reads SMNVEV (reference sequence). CDR3 sequence (DNA): TGTGCCAGCAGTTTCAACAGGGAACTGAACACTGAAGCTTTCTTT. Amino acids: CASSFNRELNTEAFF.